This T cell receptor (beta chain) comes out of a study of T cell changes during pregnancy in multiple sclerosis. Using immunoSEQ multiplex PCR, the repertoire was profiled, and TCRdb retains in-frame clones only, with some absent. The sample lists some 70,000 clones; roughly 90% were seen once. The ends lost 0 bases at V and 4 bases at J; junction bases unmatched: 12. The CDR3 consists of 18 residues. Per the germline V gene, CDR1 is GTSNPN and CDR2 is SVGIG (reference sequence). The TCR sequence derives from a female donor with multiple sclerosis, enrolled in a pregnancy study. The sequenced sample was CD8+ T cells from peripheral blood mononuclear cells, obtained before pregnancy. This chain joins TRBV30 and TRBJ2-1, with 10 bases aligning to TRBD1. CDR3 sequence (DNA): TGTGCCTGGAGTGTAGGGGACAGGGGCAACCCATGGTACAATGAGCAGTTCTTC. Its protein is CAWSVGDRGNPWYNEQFF.